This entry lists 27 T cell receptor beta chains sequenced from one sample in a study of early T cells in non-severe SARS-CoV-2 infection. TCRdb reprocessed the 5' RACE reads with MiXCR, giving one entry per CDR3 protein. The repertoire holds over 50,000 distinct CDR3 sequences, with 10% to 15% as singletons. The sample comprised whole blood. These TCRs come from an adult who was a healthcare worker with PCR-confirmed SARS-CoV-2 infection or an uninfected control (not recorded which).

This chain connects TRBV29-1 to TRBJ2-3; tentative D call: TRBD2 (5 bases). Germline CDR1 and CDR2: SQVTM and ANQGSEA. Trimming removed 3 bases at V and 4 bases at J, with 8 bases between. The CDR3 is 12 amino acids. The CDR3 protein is CSVDNGADTQYF. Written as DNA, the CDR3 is TGCAGCGTTGATAACGGGGCAGATACGCAGTATTTT.

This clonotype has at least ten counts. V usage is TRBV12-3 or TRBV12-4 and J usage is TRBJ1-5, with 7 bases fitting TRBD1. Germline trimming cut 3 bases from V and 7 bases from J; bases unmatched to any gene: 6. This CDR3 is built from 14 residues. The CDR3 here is CASSLRQGEQPQHF. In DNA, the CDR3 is TGTGCCAGCAGTTTGCGTCAGGGGGAACAGCCCCAGCATTTT.

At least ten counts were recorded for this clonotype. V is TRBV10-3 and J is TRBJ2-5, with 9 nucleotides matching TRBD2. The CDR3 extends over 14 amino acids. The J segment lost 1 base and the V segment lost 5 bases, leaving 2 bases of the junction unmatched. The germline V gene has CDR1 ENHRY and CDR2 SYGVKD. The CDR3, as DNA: TGTGCCATCAGTCGACTAGCGGCCCAAGAGACCCAGTACTTC. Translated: CAISRLAAQETQYF.

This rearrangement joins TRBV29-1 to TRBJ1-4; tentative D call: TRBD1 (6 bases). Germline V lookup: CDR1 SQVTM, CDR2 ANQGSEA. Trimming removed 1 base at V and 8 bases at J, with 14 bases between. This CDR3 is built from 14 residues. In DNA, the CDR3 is TGCAGCGTTGAAGCAGCCGACCAGGGGGAAAAACTGTTTTTT. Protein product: CSVEAADQGEKLFF.

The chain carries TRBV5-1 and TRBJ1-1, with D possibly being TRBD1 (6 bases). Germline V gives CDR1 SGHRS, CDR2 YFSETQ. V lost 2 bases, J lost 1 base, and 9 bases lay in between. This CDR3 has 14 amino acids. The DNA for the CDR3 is TGCGCCAGCAGCTTTGTGGGGGCGAACACTGAAGCTTTCTTT. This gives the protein CASSFVGANTEAFF.

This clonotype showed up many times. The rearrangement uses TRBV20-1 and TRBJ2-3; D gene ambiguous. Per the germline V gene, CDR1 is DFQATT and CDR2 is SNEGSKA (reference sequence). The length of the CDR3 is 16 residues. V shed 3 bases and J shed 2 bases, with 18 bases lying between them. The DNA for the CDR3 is TGCAGTGCTAGCCGGTCAGGTGGTGGGCCCACAGATACGCAGTATTTT. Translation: CSASRSGGGPTDTQYF.

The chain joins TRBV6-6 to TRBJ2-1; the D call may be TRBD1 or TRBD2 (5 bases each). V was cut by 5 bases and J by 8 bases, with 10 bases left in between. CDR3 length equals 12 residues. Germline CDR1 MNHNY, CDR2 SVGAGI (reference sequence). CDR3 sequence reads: CASSVLGDEQFF. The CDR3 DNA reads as TGTGCCAGCAGTGTTTTGGGGGATGAGCAGTTCTTC.

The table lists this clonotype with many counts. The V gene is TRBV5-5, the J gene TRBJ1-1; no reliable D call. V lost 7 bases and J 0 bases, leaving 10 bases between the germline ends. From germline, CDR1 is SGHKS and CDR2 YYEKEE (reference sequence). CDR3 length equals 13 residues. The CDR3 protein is CASRPYLNTEAFF. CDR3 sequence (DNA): TGTGCCAGCCGCCCCTACCTGAACACTGAAGCTTTCTTT. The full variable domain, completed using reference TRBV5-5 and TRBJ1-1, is DAGVTQSPTHLIKTRGQQVTLRCSPISGHKSVSWYQQVLGQGPQFIFQYYEKEERGRGNFPDRFSARQFPNYSSELNVNALLLGDSALYLCASRPYLNTEAFFGQGTRLTVV.

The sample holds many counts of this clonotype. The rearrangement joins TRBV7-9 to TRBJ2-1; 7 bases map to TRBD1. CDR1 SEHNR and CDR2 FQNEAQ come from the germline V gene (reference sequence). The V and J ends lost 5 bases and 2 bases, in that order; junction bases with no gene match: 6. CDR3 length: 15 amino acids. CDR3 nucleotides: TGTGCCAGCAGCGATCGACAGGGAACCTACAATGAGCAGTTCTTC. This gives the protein CASSDRQGTYNEQFF. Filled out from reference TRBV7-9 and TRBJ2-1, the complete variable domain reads DTGVSQNPRHKITKRGQNVTFRCDPISEHNRLYWYRQTLGQGPEFLTYFQNEAQLEKSRLLSDRFSAERPKGSFSTLEIQRTEQGDSAMYLCASSDRQGTYNEQFFGPGTRLTVL.

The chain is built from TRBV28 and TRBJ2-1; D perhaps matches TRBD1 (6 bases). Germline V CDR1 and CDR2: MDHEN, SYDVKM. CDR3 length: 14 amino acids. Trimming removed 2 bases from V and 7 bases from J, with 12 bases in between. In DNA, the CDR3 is TGTGCCAGCAGTTTAGGGGGCTTTGGGAATGAGCAGTTCTTC. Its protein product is CASSLGGFGNEQFF.

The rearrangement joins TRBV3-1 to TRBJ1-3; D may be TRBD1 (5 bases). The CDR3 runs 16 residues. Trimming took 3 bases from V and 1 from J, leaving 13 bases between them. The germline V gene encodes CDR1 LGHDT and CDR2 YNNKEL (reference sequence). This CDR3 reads CASSHYAGTSGNTIYF. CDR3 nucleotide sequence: TGTGCCAGCAGCCATTACGCCGGGACGTCTGGAAACACCATATATTTT.

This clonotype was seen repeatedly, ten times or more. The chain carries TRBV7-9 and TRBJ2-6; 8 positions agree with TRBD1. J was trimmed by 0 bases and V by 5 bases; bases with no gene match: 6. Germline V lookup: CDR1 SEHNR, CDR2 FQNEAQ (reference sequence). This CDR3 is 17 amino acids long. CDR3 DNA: TGTGCCAGCAGCCCGGGACAGGAGCGCTCTGGGGCCAACGTCCTGACTTTC. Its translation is CASSPGQERSGANVLTF. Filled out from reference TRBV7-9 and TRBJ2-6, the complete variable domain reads DTGVSQNPRHKITKRGQNVTFRCDPISEHNRLYWYRQTLGQGPEFLTYFQNEAQLEKSRLLSDRFSAERPKGSFSTLEIQRTEQGDSAMYLCASSPGQERSGANVLTFGAGSRLTVL.

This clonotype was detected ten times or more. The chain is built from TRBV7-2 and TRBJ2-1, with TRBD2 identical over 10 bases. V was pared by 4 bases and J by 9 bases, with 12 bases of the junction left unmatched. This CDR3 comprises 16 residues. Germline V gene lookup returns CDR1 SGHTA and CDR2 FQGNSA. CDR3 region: CASSYRAGGPSIEQFF. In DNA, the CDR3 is TGTGCCAGCAGCTACCGAGCGGGAGGGCCATCCATTGAGCAGTTCTTC.

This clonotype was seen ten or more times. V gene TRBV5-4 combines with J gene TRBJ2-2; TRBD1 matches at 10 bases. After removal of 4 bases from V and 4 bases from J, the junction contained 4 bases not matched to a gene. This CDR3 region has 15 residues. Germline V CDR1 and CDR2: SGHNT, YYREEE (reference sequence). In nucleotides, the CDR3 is TGTGCCAGCAGCCTCGACAGGGGGCGCACCGGGGAGCTGTTTTTT. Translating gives CASSLDRGRTGELFF.

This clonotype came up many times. CDR3 in amino acids: CASSPPGRADTQYF. DNA of the CDR3: TGTGCCAGCAGCCCCCCAGGCCGGGCAGATACGCAGTATTTT. The rearrangement links TRBV3-1 to TRBJ2-3, with no clear D. Germline V gives CDR1 LGHDT, CDR2 YNNKEL (reference sequence). The CDR3 covers 14 residues. Trimming pared 4 bases from V and 4 bases from J, leaving 12 bases between.

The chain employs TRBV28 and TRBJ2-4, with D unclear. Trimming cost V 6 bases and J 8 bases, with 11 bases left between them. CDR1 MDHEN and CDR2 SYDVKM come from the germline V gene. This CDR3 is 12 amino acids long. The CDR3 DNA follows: TGTGCCAGCAGCCTAACAATGTACATTCAGTACTTC. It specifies CASSLTMYIQYF.

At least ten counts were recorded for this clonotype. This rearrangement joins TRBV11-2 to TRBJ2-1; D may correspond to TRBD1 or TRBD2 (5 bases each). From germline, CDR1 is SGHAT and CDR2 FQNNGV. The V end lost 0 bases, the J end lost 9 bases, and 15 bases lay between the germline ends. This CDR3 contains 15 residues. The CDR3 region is CASSLEGELGGEQFF. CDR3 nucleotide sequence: TGTGCCAGCAGCTTAGAAGGGGAACTAGGAGGTGAGCAGTTCTTC.

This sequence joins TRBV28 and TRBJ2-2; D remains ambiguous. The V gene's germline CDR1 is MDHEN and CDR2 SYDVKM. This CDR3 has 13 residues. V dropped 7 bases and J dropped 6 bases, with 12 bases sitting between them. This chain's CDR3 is CASTSYPPGELFF. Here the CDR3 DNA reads TGTGCCAGCACCTCATACCCCCCCGGGGAGCTGTTTTTT.

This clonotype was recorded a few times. This CDR3 reads CASSLVLAGGPQEETQYF. The CDR3 DNA sequence: TGTGCCAGCAGCTTAGTCCTAGCGGGAGGCCCCCAGGAAGAGACCCAGTACTTC. The rearrangement uses TRBV7-2 and TRBJ2-5; TRBD2 agrees at 11 bases. V shed 1 base, J shed 3 bases, and the junction held 10 bases outside the gene matches. The CDR3 has 18 amino acids. Germline lookup yields CDR1 SGHTA and CDR2 FQGNSA.

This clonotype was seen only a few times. The DNA of the CDR3 is TGTGCCAGCACGGGAGATGCGGCCGGGTCACCCCTCCACTTT. As protein: CASTGDAAGSPLHF. The chain recombines TRBV2 with TRBJ1-6; the D is unclear. Looked up from germline, CDR1 is SNHLY and CDR2 is FYNNEI. V was trimmed by 7 bases and J by 10 bases, leaving 17 bases between them. CDR3 length: 14 amino acids.

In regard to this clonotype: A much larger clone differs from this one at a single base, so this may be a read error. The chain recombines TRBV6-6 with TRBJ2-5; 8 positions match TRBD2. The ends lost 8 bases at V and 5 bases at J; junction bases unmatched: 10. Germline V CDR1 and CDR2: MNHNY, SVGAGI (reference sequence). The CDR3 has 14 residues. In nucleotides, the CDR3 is TGTGCCAGCCTCGATATCGGGGGGGCGGAGACCCAGTACTTC. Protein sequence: CASLDIGGAETQYF.

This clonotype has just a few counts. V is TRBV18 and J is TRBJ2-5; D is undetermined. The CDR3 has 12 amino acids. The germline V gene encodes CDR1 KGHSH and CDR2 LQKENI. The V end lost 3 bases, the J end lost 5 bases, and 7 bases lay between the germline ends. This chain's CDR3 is CASSPTPETQYF. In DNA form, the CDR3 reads TGTGCCAGCTCACCGACTCCCGAGACCCAGTACTTC. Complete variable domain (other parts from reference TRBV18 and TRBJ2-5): NAGVMQNPRHLVRRRGQEARLRCSPMKGHSHVYWYRQLPEEGLKFMVYLQKENIIDESGMPKERFSAEFPKEGPSILRIQQVVRGDSAAYFCASSPTPETQYFGPGTRLLVL.

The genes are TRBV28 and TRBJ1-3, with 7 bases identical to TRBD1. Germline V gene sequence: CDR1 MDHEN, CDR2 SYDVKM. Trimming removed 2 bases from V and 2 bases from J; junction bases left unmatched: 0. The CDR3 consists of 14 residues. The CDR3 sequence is CASSLQGAGNTIYF. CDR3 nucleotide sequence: TGTGCCAGCAGTTTACAGGGGGCTGGAAACACCATATATTTT.

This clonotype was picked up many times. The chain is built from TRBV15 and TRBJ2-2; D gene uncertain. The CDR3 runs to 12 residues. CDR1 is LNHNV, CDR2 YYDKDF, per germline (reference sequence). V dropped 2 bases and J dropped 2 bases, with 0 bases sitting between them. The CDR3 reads CATSRNTGELFF. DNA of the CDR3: TGTGCCACCAGCAGAAACACCGGGGAGCTGTTTTTT.

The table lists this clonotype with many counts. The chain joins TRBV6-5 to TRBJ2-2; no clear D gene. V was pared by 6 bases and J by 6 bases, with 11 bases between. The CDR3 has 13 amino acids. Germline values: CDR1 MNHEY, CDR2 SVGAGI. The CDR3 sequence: CASSRSVAGELFF. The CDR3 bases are TGTGCCAGCAGCCGCTCCGTGGCCGGGGAGCTGTTTTTT.

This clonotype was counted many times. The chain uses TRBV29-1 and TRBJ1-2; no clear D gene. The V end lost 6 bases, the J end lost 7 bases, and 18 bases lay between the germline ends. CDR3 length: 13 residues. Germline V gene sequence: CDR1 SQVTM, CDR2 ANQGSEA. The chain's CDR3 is CSVPTPPEGGYTF. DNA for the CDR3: TGCAGCGTCCCCACCCCCCCGGAGGGTGGCTACACCTTC.

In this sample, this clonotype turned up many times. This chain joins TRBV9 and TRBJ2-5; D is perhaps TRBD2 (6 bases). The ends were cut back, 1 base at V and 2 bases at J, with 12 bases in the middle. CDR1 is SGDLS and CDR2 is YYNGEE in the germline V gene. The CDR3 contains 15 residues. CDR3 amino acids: CASSVSGSRQETQYF. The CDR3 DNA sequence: TGTGCCAGCAGCGTATCCGGGAGTCGTCAAGAGACCCAGTACTTC.